These T cell receptor beta chains were read from a single sample in a study of blood T cell repertoires in COVID-19. Method: immunoSEQ multiplex PCR; TCRdb's copy keeps in-frame clones and lacks some. The table includes tens of thousands of clones, around 89% detected once. Sequenced: peripheral blood. These receptors originate from a human donor in a cohort sampled during active COVID-19. Each CDR3 is given with its conserved first and last residue. The D gene is left open where the match is weak. Only some rows state a clone size, as once, few, many or a class for expanded clones.

TRBJ2-1,-,TRBD2,TRBV6-2/TRBV6-3,TGTGCCAGCAGCCACGGGACTAGCGGGGCCTCCTACAATGAGCAGTTCTTC,CASSHGTSGASYNEQFF
TRBJ2-2,-,TRBD1,TRBV6-2/TRBV6-3,TGTGCCAGCAGTTACTCGGCAGGGGGCAACGCCGGGGAGCTGTTTTTT,CASSYSAGGNAGELFF
TRBJ1-4,-,-,TRBV7-2,TGTGCCAGCACCTTAAGGGCGGGTGAAAAACTGTTTTTT,CASTLRAGEKLFF
TRBJ2-3,-,-,TRBV3-1/TRBV3-2,TGTGCCAGCAGCCAATACCCTTATGCGGGGTCTAGCACAGATACGCAGTATTTT,CASSQYPYAGSSTDTQYF
TRBJ1-1,-,-,TRBV3-1/TRBV3-2,TGTGCCAGCAGCCAAGATATTCAGCGTTTGAACACTGAAGCTTTCTTT,CASSQDIQRLNTEAFF
TRBJ2-5,-,-,TRBV24-1,TGTGCCACCAGTGACCGCCAGGGTAACGAGACCCAGTACTTC,CATSDRQGNETQYF
TRBJ2-7,many,TRBD1,TRBV3-1/TRBV3-2,TGTGCCAGCAGCCAAGTCCCGGGACAGGGGGCCCCCGGGCAGTACTTC,CASSQVPGQGAPGQYF
TRBJ2-3,-,TRBD2,TRBV12-5,TGTGCTAGTGATTTGGTCAAGGGCGGGGGGGAGCCAGATACGCAGTATTTT,CASDLVKGGGEPDTQYF
TRBJ2-3,-,TRBD2,TRBV27,TGTGCCAGCAGTTATGGGACTAGCGGCACAGATACGCAGTATTTT,CASSYGTSGTDTQYF
TRBJ2-1,once,TRBD2,TRBV28,TGTGCCAGCAGTTTTCAGAAGACTAGCAGGTACAATGAGCAGTTCTTC,CASSFQKTSRYNEQFF
TRBJ1-5,-,-,TRBV10-3,TGTGCCATCAGTGAAGAAGCGGGCTCGGGGCAGCCCCAGCATTTT,CAISEEAGSGQPQHF
TRBJ1-2,-,-,TRBV4-1,TGCGCCAGCAGCCAAGACACCGAGGTCGGGTTCCCTGGCTACACCTTC,CASSQDTEVGFPGYTF
TRBJ2-1,-,-,TRBV29-1,TGCAGCGTCTGGGACTCCGCTGAGCAGTTCTTC,CSVWDSAEQFF
TRBJ2-5,once,TRBD2,TRBV6-5,TGTGCCAGCAGTTACTCCCGACTAGCGGCCCAAGAGACCCAGTACTTC,CASSYSRLAAQETQYF
TRBJ2-1,once,TRBD1,TRBV4-1,TGCGCCAGCAGCGCCCGGGACAGGCAAAACAATGAGCAGTTCTTC,CASSARDRQNNEQFF
TRBJ2-7,-,-,TRBV27,TGTGCCAGCAGTTTAATGGCAGACTTAGAGCAGTACTTC,CASSLMADLEQYF
TRBJ1-1,-,-,TRBV19,TGTGCCAGTAGTATTGCAGGGATGGACACTGAAGCTTTCTTT,CASSIAGMDTEAFF
TRBJ1-1,-,-,TRBV6-1,TGTGCCAGCAGTGACCCCCCTAGTCAGGCGGGCAACACTGAAGCTTTCTTT,CASSDPPSQAGNTEAFF
TRBJ1-6,-,-,TRBV5-1,TGCGCCAGCAGCTTGGACAGTAATAATTCACCCCTCCACTTT,CASSLDSNNSPLHF
TRBJ1-1,once,-,TRBV30,TGTGCCTGGACCCAGATTGAAGCTTTCTTT,CAWTQIEAFF
TRBJ1-2,-,-,TRBV5-1,TGCGCCAGCAGCTTGGTAGTGAACTATGGCTACACCTTC,CASSLVVNYGYTF
TRBJ2-7,-,-,TRBV18,TGTGCCAGCTCCCCCACTCCCTTAACCTTCTACGAGCAGTACTTC,CASSPTPLTFYEQYF
TRBJ1-3,-,-,TRBV27,TGTGCCAGCAGTTTACGGGTTAGGTGGCCTGGAAACACCATATATTTT,CASSLRVRWPGNTIYF
TRBJ2-3,-,TRBD1,TRBV28,TGTGCCAGCAGCGCCCGACAGGGACATTCCACAGATACGCAGTATTTT,CASSARQGHSTDTQYF
TRBJ1-2,-,-,TRBV19,TGTGCCAGCACACAGGGATCCGCCTATGGCTACACCTTC,CASTQGSAYGYTF
TRBJ2-3,-,-,TRBV11-3,TGTGCCAGCAGCTTGGGGGGTCCAGATACGCAGTATTTT,CASSLGGPDTQYF
TRBJ2-1,-,TRBD2,TRBV2,TGTGCCAGCGGGGGAGGGGTCAATGAGCAGTTCTTC,CASGGGVNEQFF
TRBJ2-1,-,TRBD2,TRBV28,TGTGCCAGCAGCCCAACTAGCGGGAGGGCAGTGGATGAGCAGTTCTTC,CASSPTSGRAVDEQFF
TRBJ1-2,-,TRBD1,TRBV6-5,TGTGCCAGCAGCCGGGACAGAATTAACTATGGCTACACCTTC,CASSRDRINYGYTF
TRBJ1-2,-,-,TRBV27,TGTGCCAGCAGTTTATCGGCAGGCAACTATGGCTACACCTTC,CASSLSAGNYGYTF
TRBJ1-5,-,TRBD1,TRBV6-5,TGTGCCAGCAGCCCACAGGGGAACAATCAGCCCCAGCATTTT,CASSPQGNNQPQHF
TRBJ2-6,-,TRBD1,TRBV5-1,TGCGCCAGCAGCGTCGGGACAGGCTTCGGGGCCAACGTCCTGACTTTC,CASSVGTGFGANVLTF
TRBJ2-7,-,TRBD1,TRBV27,TGTGCCAGCAGTTTATCAATACCGGGACAGGGGGCGTACGAGCAGTACTTC,CASSLSIPGQGAYEQYF
TRBJ2-7,few,-,TRBV12-3/TRBV12-4,TGTGCCAGCAGTCAGGCGCCCGAGCAGTACTTC,CASSQAPEQYF
TRBJ2-1,-,-,TRBV2,TGTGCCAGCGATCCGCGGGGAAACAATGAGCAGTTCTTC,CASDPRGNNEQFF
TRBJ2-1,-,-,TRBV5-4,TGTGCCAGCAGCTTGGAGACTTACAATGAGCAGTTCTTC,CASSLETYNEQFF
TRBJ2-5,-,-,TRBV20-1,TGCAGTGCTAGTGGGGCGAGTGGCAGGGTGGAGACCCAGTACTTC,CSASGASGRVETQYF
TRBJ2-1,-,TRBD2,TRBV5-5,TGTGCCAGCAGCTTATTCGGGGGGACTAGCAGCTACAATGAGCAGTTCTTC,CASSLFGGTSSYNEQFF
TRBJ1-1,-,TRBD1,TRBV5-1,TGCGCCAGCAGCTCACAGGGGAGCACTGAAGCTTTCTTT,CASSSQGSTEAFF
TRBJ2-2,once,TRBD1,TRBV7-7,TGTGCCAGCAGCCCCGTGACAGGGGGCATCGGGGAGCTGTTTTTT,CASSPVTGGIGELFF